The 20 T cell receptor delta chains presented below share a single source sample, sequenced in a study of Vδ1+ human thymocytes. The study, taken as a whole, reports: Thymic TRG and TRD repertoires appeared highly polyclonal.

These TCRs are of unknown antigen specificity. Extracted RNA was reverse transcribed into cDNA. Pooled V-gene forward primers with one constant-region reverse primer generated the CDR3 amplicons by multiplex PCR. TCRdb fed the multiplex PCR reads into CATT to redo clone calling. This sample carries tens of thousands of delta-chain clones, 25% to 30% of them seen once, and the ten largest clones take 1.5% to 2%. Source material: Vdelta1+ gamma-delta thymocytes from the thymus. Specified subset: FACS-sorted CD3+ TCRalphabeta- TCRVdelta1+ TCRVdelta2- thymocytes. The receptors were gathered from a boy less than two years old who had congenital heart surgery.

V usage is TRDV1 and J usage is TRDJ1; 8 bases fit TRDD3. The germline V gene has CDR1 TSWWSYY and CDR2 QGS. V dropped 0 bases and J dropped 0; count of bases not matched to a gene: 27. This CDR3 comprises 24 residues. CDR3 coding DNA: TGTGCTCTTGGGGAACTGTGTAGGACTTATAGCTGGTGGGGGATCCTATCCCACACCGATAAACTCATCTTT. It codes for CALGELCRTYSWWGILSHTDKLIF.

This clone was seen a few times. The chain carries TRDV1 and TRDJ1, with D unresolved. Germline CDR1 and CDR2: TSWWSYY and QGS. The CDR3 is 16 residues long. The V gene lost 2 bases and the J gene lost 0 bases, with 13 bases spanning the gap. DNA of the CDR3: TGTGCTCTTGGGGAAAAAGGGAGTTCTTACACCGATAAACTCATCTTT. Protein: CALGEKGSSYTDKLIF.

As to this clone: This likely reflects a read error, since a far larger clone is one base away. The identical CDR3 is also encoded by other nucleotide sequences in the sample. V gene TRDV2 combines with J gene TRDJ1; 7 bases are a match to TRDD3. The CDR3 consists of 17 residues. Per germline, CDR1 GEAIGNYY and CDR2 EKD. The V and J ends lost 8 bases and 0 bases, in that order; junction bases with no gene match: 17. The chain's CDR3 is CASISWGYPSHTDKLIF. As DNA, the CDR3 is TGTGCCTCCATCAGCTGGGGGTACCCGTCCCACACCGATAAACTCATCTTT.

This chain joins TRDV1 and TRDJ1, with 13 positions matching TRDD3. The CDR3 is made up of 21 amino acids. CDR1 and CDR2 from the germline V gene are TSWWSYY and QGS. The trim removed 3 bases at V and 7 bases at J, leaving 23 bases unmatched. CDR3 nucleotide sequence: TGTGCTCTTGGGGAGCCTTCCCCGTATCCTGTTAAACTGGGGGATACGGGTAAACTCATCTTT. Encoded protein: CALGEPSPYPVKLGDTGKLIF.

The chain has TRDV1 and TRDJ1; 7 positions match TRDD3. Trimming at V came to 4 bases and at J to 0 bases, leaving 26 bases not matched to a gene. The V gene's germline CDR1 is TSWWSYY and CDR2 QGS. The CDR3 length is 22 residues. The CDR3 region is CALGAIFQTHNRWGRNTDKLIF. In DNA, the CDR3 is TGTGCTCTTGGGGCTATATTCCAGACCCACAATAGGTGGGGGAGAAACACCGATAAACTCATCTTT.

Worth noting for this clone: A far larger clone lies a single base away; this is likely a read error. The chain combines TRDV2 with TRDJ1; TRDD3 agrees at 9 bases. This CDR3 region has 19 residues. The V gene's germline CDR1 is GEAIGNYY and CDR2 EKD. Trimming at V came to 3 bases and at J to 3 bases, leaving 19 bases not matched to a gene. This CDR3 reads CACDFSSWGIPVGADKLIF. CDR3 DNA sequence: TGTGCCTGTGACTTTTCCTCCTGGGGGATCCCCGTCGGCGCCGATAAACTCATCTTT.

This clone has only a few counts. This chain links TRDV1 with TRDJ1; 11 bases agree with TRDD3. The V segment lost 2 bases and the J segment 4 bases; nucleotides outside the gene matches: 9. The CDR3 covers 17 residues. Germline V lookup: CDR1 TSWWSYY, CDR2 QGS. The CDR3: CALGERAGGYLVDKLIF. As DNA, the CDR3 is TGTGCTCTTGGGGAAAGGGCTGGGGGATACTTAGTCGATAAACTCATCTTT.

This clone was seen just once. This sequence may be a read error, since a much larger clone differs from it by one base. This chain joins TRDV1 and TRDJ1; 9 nucleotides align to TRDD3. Germline lookup yields CDR1 TSWWSYY and CDR2 QGS. Unmatched junction bases numbered 12, after V lost 2 bases and J lost 8 bases. CDR3 length equals 16 residues. The DNA of the CDR3 is TGTGCTCTTGGGGAAACGTCACCTACGGGGGATACAAAACTCATCTTT. Amino acid sequence: CALGETSPTGDTKLIF.

This clone was counted at least ten times. The rearrangement joins TRDV1 to TRDJ1, with D tentatively TRDD2 (6 bases). The CDR3 runs to 20 residues. V was trimmed by 3 bases and J by 0 bases, leaving 26 bases between them. In germline, CDR1 is TSWWSYY, CDR2 QGS. The CDR3 DNA follows: TGTGCTCTTGGGGAGGGTAGAAACCTTTTCCTAGAGGGGTACACCGATAAACTCATCTTT. Its translation is CALGEGRNLFLEGYTDKLIF.

On this clone itself: The same CDR3 arises from other DNA sequences in this sample as well. The chain recombines TRDV1 with TRDJ1, with TRDD3 matching 8 bases. Looked up from germline, CDR1 is TSWWSYY and CDR2 is QGS. The junction had 25 bases not matched to a gene; V was cut back by 3 bases and J by 1 base. This CDR3 contains 22 residues. CDR3 residues: CALGELTSFGGYPQCCTDKLIF. CDR3 DNA: TGTGCTCTTGGGGAGCTTACTTCGTTCGGGGGATATCCCCAATGCTGCACCGATAAACTCATCTTT.

This clone was counted a few times. The rearrangement uses TRDV1 and TRDJ1, with D perhaps matching TRDD2 (5 bases). The CDR3 length is 20 residues. Germline CDR1 reads TSWWSYY; CDR2 reads QGS. The germline V and J ends were trimmed by 3 bases and 0 bases, with 26 bases remaining between them. In DNA, the CDR3 is TGTGCTCTTGGGGAGTGTCCTAACCACGTACGATTCCTGTACACCGATAAACTCATCTTT. This encodes CALGECPNHVRFLYTDKLIF.

The gene calls are TRDV1 and TRDJ1; D is ambiguous. V shed 2 bases and J shed 0 bases, with 16 bases lying between them. The CDR3 is 17 amino acids. Germline CDR1 TSWWSYY, CDR2 QGS. The CDR3 bases are TGTGCTCTTGGGGAAAGGACTGAGGACATGTACACCGATAAACTCATCTTT. This sequence encodes CALGERTEDMYTDKLIF.

This clone occurred a few times. This may be a read error, as it is one base from a much larger clone. In the same sample, other DNA sequences code for this CDR3. V and J are TRDV1 and TRDJ2, with D unclear. The CDR3 length is 16 residues. CDR1 and CDR2 from the germline V gene are TSWWSYY and QGS. The germline V and J ends were trimmed by 3 bases and 1 base, with 12 bases remaining between them. In DNA, the CDR3 is TGTGCTCTTGGGGACGGGCAACGGGGTTTGACAGCACAACTCTTCTTT. Encoded protein: CALGDGQRGLTAQLFF.

V usage is TRDV1 and J usage is TRDJ2; 9 bases map to TRDD2. The CDR3 extends over 26 amino acids. V lost 4 bases and J lost 0; bases outside the gene matches: 33. Looked up from germline, CDR1 is TSWWSYY and CDR2 is QGS. In DNA form, the CDR3 reads TGTGCTCTTGGGGGCCCAAACCAACATGGGGGCCTTCCTACTACTACTGGGACCACTTTGACAGCACAACTCTTCTTT. Its protein product is CALGGPNQHGGLPTTTGTTLTAQLFF.

About this clone itself: Germline is not matched at one junction end, which may reflect a read error. This CDR3 is also generated by other DNA sequences in the sample. The chain employs TRDV1 and TRDJ1; a possible D gene is TRDD3 (5 bases). CDR1 and CDR2 from the germline V gene are TSWWSYY and QGS. The CDR3 runs to 22 residues. CDR3 nucleotides: TGTGCCCTTGGGGAACCGGGAGCTTCTAACGGGTACTGGTCCTGGCGGAAGAAAAAACTCATCTTT. As protein: CALGEPGASNGYWSWRKKKLIF.

This clone occurred a few times. The chain employs TRDV1 and TRDJ1; D possibly corresponds to TRDD3 (5 bases). From germline, CDR1 is TSWWSYY and CDR2 QGS. Trimming left V 3 bases short and J 1 base short, with 15 bases between. This CDR3 has 16 amino acids. In nucleotides, the CDR3 is TGTGCTCTTGGGGATCTTGGAGGGGACCCCACCGATAAACTCATCTTT. Protein product: CALGDLGGDPTDKLIF.

This rearrangement joins TRDV1 to TRDJ1; D might be TRDD2 or TRDD3, each matching 7 bases. The V and J ends lost 1 base and 0 bases respectively, with 39 bases between them. The V gene's germline CDR1 is TSWWSYY and CDR2 QGS. The CDR3 sequence is 25 residues long. In DNA, the CDR3 is TGTGCTCTTGGGGAACGGAGTGGTTCCTACCTGGAGTGGGGGGATCTGAGATCGTACACCGATAAACTCATCTTT. This sequence encodes CALGERSGSYLEWGDLRSYTDKLIF.

The rearrangement uses TRDV1 and TRDJ1; D call uncertain. Germline values: CDR1 TSWWSYY, CDR2 QGS. The CDR3 runs to 18 residues. The germline V and J ends were trimmed by 4 bases and 0 bases, with 21 bases remaining between them. CDR3 loop: CALGAPGLTPIYTDKLIF. Written as DNA, the CDR3 is TGTGCTCTTGGGGCGCCTGGTCTCACCCCCATCTACACCGATAAACTCATCTTT.

The genes are TRDV1 and TRDJ1; 11 positions match TRDD3. V lost 0 bases, J lost 1 base, and 13 bases stayed unmatched. This CDR3 is 20 amino acids long. Germline values: CDR1 TSWWSYY, CDR2 QGS. CDR3 in amino acids: CALGELEGCAGGYCTDKLIF. In DNA, the CDR3 is TGTGCTCTTGGGGAACTTGAGGGGTGCGCTGGGGGATACTGCACCGATAAACTCATCTTT.

There are a few counts of this clone. This CDR3 is also generated by other DNA sequences in the sample. The chain is built from TRDV1 and TRDJ1, with 9 positions matching TRDD3. The V gene end was trimmed by 0 bases and the J gene end by 3 bases; junction bases not matched to a gene: 17. Germline V CDR1 and CDR2: TSWWSYY, QGS. The CDR3 is made up of 20 amino acids. This CDR3 is CALGELRYTGLGIRADKLIF. The CDR3 DNA reads TGTGCTCTTGGGGAACTAAGGTATACAGGTTTGGGGATACGGGCCGATAAACTCATCTTT.